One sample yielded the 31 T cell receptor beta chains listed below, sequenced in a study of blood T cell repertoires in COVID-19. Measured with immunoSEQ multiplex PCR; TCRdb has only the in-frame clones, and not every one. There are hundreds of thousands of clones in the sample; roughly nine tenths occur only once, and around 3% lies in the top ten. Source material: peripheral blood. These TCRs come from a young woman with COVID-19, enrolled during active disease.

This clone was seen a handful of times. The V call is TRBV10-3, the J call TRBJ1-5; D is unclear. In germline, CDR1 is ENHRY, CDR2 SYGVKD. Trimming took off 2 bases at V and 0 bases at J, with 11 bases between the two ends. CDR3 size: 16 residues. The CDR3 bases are TGTGCCATCAGTGAGGGAGCATCGTATAGCAATCAGCCCCAGCATTTT. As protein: CAISEGASYSNQPQHF.

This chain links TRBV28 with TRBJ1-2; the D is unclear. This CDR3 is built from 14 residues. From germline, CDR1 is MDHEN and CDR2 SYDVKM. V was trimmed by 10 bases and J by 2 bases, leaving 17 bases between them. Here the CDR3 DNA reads TGTGCCACATTTAACCCCACAATAAACTATGGCTACACCTTC. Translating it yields CATFNPTINYGYTF.

CDR3 bases: TGTGCCAGCAGTGACTCTAGCGGGAGCGGCTACGAGCAGTACGTC. Protein sequence: CASSDSSGSGYEQYV. The rearrangement links TRBV27 to TRBJ2-7; 10 nucleotides line up with TRBD2. Germline loops: CDR1 MNHEY, CDR2 SMNVEV (reference sequence). CDR3 size: 15 residues. V shed 5 bases and J 3 bases; nucleotides not matched to a gene: 7.

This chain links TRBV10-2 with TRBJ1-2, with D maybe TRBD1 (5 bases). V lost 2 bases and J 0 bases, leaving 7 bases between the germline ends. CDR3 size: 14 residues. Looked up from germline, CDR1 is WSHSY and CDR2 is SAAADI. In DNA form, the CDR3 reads TGCGCCAGCAGTGAGAGGGGAACTAACTATGGCTACACCTTC. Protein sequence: CASSERGTNYGYTF.

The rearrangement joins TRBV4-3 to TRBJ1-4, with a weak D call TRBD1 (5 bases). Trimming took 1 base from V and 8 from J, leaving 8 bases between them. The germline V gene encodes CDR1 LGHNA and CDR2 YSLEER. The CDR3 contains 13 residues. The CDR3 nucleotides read TGCGCCAGCAGCCAAGGGCGGGGGGAAAAACTGTTTTTT. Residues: CASSQGRGEKLFF.

The CDR3 DNA follows: TGTGCCAGCAGCGTAGTCGGGACTCTCCACACCGGGGAGCTGTTTTTT. Amino acids: CASSVVGTLHTGELFF. The chain couples TRBV9 to TRBJ2-2, with TRBD2 as a possible D gene (6 bases). Germline assignment: CDR1 SGDLS and CDR2 YYNGEE. Trimming removed 0 bases from V and 3 bases from J, with 12 bases in between. The CDR3 is made up of 16 amino acids.

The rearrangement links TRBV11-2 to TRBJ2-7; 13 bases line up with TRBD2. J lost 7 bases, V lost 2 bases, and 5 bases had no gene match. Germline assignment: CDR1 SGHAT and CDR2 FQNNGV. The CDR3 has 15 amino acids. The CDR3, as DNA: TGTGCCAGCAGCTTATTATCGGGACTAGCGGGGGAGCAGTACGTC. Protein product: CASSLLSGLAGEQYV.

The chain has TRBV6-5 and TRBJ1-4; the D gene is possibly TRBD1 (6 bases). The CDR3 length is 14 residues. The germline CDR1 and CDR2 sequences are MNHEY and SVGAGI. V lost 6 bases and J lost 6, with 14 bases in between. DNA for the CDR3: TGTGCCAGCAGGCCGACAGGAGGCTATGAAAAACTGTTTTTT. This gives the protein CASRPTGGYEKLFF.

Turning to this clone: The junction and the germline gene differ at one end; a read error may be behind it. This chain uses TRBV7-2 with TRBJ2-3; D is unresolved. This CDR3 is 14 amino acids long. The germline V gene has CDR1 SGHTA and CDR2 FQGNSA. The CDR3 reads CASTLSRSTDTQYF. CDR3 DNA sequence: TGTGCCAGCACCTTATCCAGAAGCACAGATACGCAGTATTTT.

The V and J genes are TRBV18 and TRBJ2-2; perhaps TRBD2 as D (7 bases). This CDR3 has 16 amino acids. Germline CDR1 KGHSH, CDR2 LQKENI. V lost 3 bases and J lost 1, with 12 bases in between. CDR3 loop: CASSPPGGLNTGELFF. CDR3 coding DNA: TGTGCCAGCTCACCGCCGGGGGGCTTGAACACCGGGGAGCTGTTTTTT.

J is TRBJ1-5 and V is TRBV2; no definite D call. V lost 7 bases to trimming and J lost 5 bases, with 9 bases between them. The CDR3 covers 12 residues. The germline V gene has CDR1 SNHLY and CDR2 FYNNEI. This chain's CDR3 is CASNSWDQPQHF. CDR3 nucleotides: TGTGCCAGCAATAGCTGGGATCAGCCCCAGCATTTT.

The CDR3 sequence: CASSLARLGSDEQFF. In DNA form, the CDR3 reads TGTGCCAGCAGCTTAGCGAGACTAGGGAGCGATGAGCAGTTCTTC. This chain links TRBV11-2 with TRBJ2-1; D may be TRBD2 (6 bases). The CDR3 has 15 residues. The ends were cut back, 1 base at V and 8 bases at J, with 15 bases in the middle. The germline V gene has CDR1 SGHAT and CDR2 FQNNGV.

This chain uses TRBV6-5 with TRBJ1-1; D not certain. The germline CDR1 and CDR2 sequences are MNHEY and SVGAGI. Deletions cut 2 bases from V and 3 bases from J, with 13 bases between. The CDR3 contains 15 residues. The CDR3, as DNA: TGTGCCAGCAGTTACGTCCTCAACAAATACACTGAAGCTTTCTTT. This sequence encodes CASSYVLNKYTEAFF.

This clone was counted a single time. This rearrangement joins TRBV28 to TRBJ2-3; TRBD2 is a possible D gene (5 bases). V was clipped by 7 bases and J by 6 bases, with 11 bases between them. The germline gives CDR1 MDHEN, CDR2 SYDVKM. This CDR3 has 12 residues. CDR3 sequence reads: CASNAGVDTQYF. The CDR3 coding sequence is TGTGCCAGCAATGCCGGGGTGGATACGCAGTATTTT.

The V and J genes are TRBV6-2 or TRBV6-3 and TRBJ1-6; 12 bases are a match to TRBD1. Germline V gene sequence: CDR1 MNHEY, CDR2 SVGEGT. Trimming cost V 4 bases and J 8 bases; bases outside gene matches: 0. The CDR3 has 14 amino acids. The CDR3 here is CASSWDRGHSPLHF. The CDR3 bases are TGTGCCAGCAGTTGGGACAGGGGGCATTCACCCCTCCACTTT.

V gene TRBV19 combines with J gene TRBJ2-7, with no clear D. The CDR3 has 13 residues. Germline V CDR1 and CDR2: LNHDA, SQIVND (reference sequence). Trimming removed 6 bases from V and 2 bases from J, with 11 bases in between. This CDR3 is CASRSGRPYEQYF. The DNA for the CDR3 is TGTGCCAGTAGAAGTGGCCGCCCCTACGAGCAGTACTTC.

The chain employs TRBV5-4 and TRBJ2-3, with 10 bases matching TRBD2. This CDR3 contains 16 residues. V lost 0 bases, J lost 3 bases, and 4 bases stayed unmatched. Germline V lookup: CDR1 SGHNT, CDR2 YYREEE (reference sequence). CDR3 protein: CASSLGLAGATDTQYF. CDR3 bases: TGTGCCAGCAGCTTGGGACTAGCGGGTGCGACAGATACGCAGTATTTT.

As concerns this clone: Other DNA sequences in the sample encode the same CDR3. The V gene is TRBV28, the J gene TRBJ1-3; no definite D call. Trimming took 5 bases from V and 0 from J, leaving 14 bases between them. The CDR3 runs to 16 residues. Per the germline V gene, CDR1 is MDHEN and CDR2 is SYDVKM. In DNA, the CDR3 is TGTGCCAGCAGTCCTCGTCCCCCGGGCTCTGGAAACACCATATATTTT. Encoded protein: CASSPRPPGSGNTIYF.

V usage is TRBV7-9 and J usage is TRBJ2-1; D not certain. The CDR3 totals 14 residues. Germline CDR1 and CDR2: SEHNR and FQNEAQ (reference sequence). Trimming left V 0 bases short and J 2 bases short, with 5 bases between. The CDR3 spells CASSLAAAYNEQFF. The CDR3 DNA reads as TGTGCCAGCAGCTTAGCGGCTGCCTACAATGAGCAGTTCTTC.

In DNA form, the CDR3 reads TGTGCCAGCAGTTCCGGTAACTATGGCTACACCTTC. It is translated as CASSSGNYGYTF. This sequence joins TRBV12-3 or TRBV12-4 and TRBJ1-2; unclear D gene. This CDR3 spans 12 amino acids. Between the trimmed V and J ends, which lost 4 bases and 1 base, there was a span of 4 bases.

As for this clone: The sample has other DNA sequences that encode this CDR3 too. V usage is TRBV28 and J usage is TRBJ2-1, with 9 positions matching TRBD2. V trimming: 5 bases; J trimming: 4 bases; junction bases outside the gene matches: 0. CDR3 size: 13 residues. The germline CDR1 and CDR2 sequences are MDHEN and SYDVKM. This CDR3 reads CASSLAGYNEQFF. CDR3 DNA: TGTGCCAGCAGTCTAGCGGGGTACAATGAGCAGTTCTTC.

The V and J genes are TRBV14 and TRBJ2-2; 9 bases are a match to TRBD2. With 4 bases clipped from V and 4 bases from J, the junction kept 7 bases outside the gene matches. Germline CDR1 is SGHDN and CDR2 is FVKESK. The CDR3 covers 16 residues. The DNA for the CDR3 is TGTGCCAGCAGCCTCCTGGCTAGCGGGGTCACCGGGGAGCTGTTTTTT. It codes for CASSLLASGVTGELFF.

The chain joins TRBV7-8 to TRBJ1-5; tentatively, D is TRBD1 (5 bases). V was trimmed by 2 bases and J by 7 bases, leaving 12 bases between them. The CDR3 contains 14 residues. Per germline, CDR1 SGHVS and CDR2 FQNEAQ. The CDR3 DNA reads TGTGCCAGCAGCTTACCAGGGTACGGGCAGCCCCAGCATTTT. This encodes CASSLPGYGQPQHF. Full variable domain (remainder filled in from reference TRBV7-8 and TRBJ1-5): GAGVSQSPRYKVAKRGQDVALRCDPISGHVSLFWYQQALGQGPEFLTYFQNEAQLDKSGLPSDRFFAERPEGSVSTLKIQRTQQEDSAVYLCASSLPGYGQPQHFGDGTRLSIL.

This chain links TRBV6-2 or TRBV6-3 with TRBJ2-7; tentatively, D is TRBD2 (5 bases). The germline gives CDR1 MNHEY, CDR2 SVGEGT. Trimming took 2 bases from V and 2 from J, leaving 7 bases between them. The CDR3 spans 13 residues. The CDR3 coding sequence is TGTGCCAGCAGTTACGCGGGTACCTACGAGCAGTACTTC. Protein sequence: CASSYAGTYEQYF.

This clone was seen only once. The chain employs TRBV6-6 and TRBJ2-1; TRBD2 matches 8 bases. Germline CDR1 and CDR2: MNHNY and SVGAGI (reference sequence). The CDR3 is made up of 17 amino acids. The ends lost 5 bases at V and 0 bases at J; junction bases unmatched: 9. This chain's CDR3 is CASSPRGRPSSYNEQFF. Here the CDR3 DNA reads TGTGCCAGCAGTCCTCGCGGGAGGCCCAGCTCCTACAATGAGCAGTTCTTC.

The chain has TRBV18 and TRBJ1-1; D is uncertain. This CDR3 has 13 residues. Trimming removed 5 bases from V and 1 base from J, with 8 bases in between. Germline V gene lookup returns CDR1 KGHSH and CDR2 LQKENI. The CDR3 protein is CASSILQNTEAFF. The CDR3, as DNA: TGTGCCAGCTCAATACTTCAGAACACTGAAGCTTTCTTT.

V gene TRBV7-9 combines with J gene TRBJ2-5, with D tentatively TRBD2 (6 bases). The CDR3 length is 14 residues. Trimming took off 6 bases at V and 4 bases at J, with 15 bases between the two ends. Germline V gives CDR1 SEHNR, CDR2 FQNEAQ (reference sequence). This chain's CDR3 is CASSPGLNRETQYF. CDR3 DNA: TGTGCCAGCAGTCCGGGACTCAATCGAGAGACCCAGTACTTC.

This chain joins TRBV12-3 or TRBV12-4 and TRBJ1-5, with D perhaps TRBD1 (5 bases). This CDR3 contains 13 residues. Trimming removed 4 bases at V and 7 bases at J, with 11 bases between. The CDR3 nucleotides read TGTGCCAGCAGTTGGGGTAGGGGCCAGCCCCAGCATTTT. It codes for CASSWGRGQPQHF.

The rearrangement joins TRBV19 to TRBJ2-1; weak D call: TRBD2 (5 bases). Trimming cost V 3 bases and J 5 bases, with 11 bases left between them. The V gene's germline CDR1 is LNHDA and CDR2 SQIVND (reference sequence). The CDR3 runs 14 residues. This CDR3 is CASSIITRNNEQFF. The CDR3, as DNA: TGTGCCAGTAGTATTATAACTAGGAACAATGAGCAGTTCTTC.

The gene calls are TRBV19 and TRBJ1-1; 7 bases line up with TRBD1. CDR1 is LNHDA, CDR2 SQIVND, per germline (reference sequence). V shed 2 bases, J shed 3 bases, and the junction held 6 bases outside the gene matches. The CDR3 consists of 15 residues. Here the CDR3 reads CASSILTGWDTEAFF. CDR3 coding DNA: TGTGCCAGTAGTATACTGACAGGGTGGGACACTGAAGCTTTCTTT. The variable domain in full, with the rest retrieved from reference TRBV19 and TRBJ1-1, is DGGITQSPKYLFRKEGQNVTLSCEQNLNHDAMYWYRQDPGQGLRLIYYSQIVNDFQKGDIAEGYSVSREKKESFPLTVTSAQKNPTAFYLCASSILTGWDTEAFFGQGTRLTVV.

CDR3 coding DNA: TGTGCCAGCAGCTCTTCCAGGGGTGTCTCCTATAATTCACCCCTCCACTTT. It specifies CASSSSRGVSYNSPLHF. The rearrangement links TRBV7-9 to TRBJ1-6; possible D gene TRBD1, 6 bases. The CDR3 runs to 17 residues. CDR1 and CDR2 (germline): SEHNR, FQNEAQ (reference sequence). V lost 4 bases to trimming and J lost 0 bases, with 13 bases between them.